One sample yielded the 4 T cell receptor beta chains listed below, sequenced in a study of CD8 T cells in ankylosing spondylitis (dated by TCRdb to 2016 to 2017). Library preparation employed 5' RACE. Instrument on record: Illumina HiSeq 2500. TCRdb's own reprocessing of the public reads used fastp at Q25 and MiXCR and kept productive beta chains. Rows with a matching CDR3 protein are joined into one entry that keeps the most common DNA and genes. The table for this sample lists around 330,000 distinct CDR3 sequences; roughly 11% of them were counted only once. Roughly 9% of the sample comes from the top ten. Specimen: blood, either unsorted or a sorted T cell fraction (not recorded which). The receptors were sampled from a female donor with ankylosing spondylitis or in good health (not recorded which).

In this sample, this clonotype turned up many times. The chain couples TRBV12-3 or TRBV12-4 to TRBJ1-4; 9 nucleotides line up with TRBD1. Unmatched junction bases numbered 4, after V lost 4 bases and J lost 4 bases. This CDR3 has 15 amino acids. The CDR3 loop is CASSYGTGYNEKLFF. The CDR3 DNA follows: TGTGCCAGCAGTTACGGGACAGGGTATAATGAAAAACTGTTTTTT.

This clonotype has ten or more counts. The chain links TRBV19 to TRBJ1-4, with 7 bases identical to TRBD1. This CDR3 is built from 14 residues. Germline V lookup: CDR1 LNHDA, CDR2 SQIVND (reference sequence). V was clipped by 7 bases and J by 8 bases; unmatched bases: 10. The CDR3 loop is CASTAGTEYEKLFF. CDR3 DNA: TGTGCCAGTACCGCCGGGACAGAATACGAAAAACTGTTTTTT. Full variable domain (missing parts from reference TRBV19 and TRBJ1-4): DGGITQSPKYLFRKEGQNVTLSCEQNLNHDAMYWYRQDPGQGLRLIYYSQIVNDFQKGDIAEGYSVSREKKESFPLTVTSAQKNPTAFYLCASTAGTEYEKLFFGSGTQLSVL.

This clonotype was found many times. The DNA for the CDR3 is TGTGCCTACAGTGACGGGGGTTCTTTGGGGTCCGCTGAAGCTTTCTTT. It is translated as CAYSDGGSLGSAEAFF. The chain couples TRBV10-3 to TRBJ1-1, with D perhaps matching TRBD1 (5 bases). Germline lookup yields CDR1 ENHRY and CDR2 SYGVKD. The CDR3 extends over 16 amino acids. V dropped 11 bases and J dropped 6 bases, with 28 bases sitting between them.

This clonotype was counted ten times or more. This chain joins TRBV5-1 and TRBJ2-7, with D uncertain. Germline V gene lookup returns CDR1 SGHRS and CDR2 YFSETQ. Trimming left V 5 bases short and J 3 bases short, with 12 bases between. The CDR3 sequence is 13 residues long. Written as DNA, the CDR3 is TGCGCCAGCAGTGAGCCCCAGGACTACGAGCAGTACTTC. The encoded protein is CASSEPQDYEQYF.